Presented here are 5 T cell receptor beta chains from one specimen sequenced in a study of beta chain features in type 1 diabetes. Findings and limits, study-wide: When Type 1 diabetes patients were examined, their TCRB CDR3s proved moderately but significantly shorter in all four CD4+ subsets.

Their specific antigens are unknown. The investigators reverse transcribed all of the isolated RNA, so they sequenced expressed TCRB transcripts. Here immunoSEQ multiplex PCR was the method, and the copy in TCRdb shows in-frame clones only, minus some. This table has about 660,000 clones, over 13% appearing once. Material: naive CD4+ T cells from blood. These receptors all come from a young man with type 1 diabetes.

The chain combines TRBV11-2 with TRBJ2-1, with D possibly matching TRBD2 (5 bases). This CDR3 region has 15 residues. Deletions cut 2 bases from V and 1 base from J, with 9 bases between. CDR1 SGHAT and CDR2 FQNNGV come from the germline V gene. In DNA, the CDR3 is TGTGCCAGCAGCTTAAACGGGAATTCCTACAATGAGCAGTTCTTC. Translation gives CASSLNGNSYNEQFF.

The sample holds a few counts of this clone. This chain links TRBV9 with TRBJ2-3; D is uncertain. The V and J ends lost 6 bases and 3 bases respectively, with 8 bases between them. Germline CDR1 and CDR2: SGDLS and YYNGEE. This CDR3 is 12 amino acids long. This CDR3 is CASTVITDTQYF. CDR3 nucleotide sequence: TGTGCCAGCACGGTCATTACAGATACGCAGTATTTT.

Only a few counts were recorded for this clone. The rearrangement joins TRBV19 to TRBJ2-6; D gene ambiguous. CDR1 is LNHDA, CDR2 SQIVND, per germline (reference sequence). V was shortened by 6 bases and J by 0 bases, with 18 bases between the two germline ends. This CDR3 is 18 amino acids long. Here the CDR3 reads CASSNSGQVFSGANVLTF. CDR3 DNA sequence: TGTGCCAGTAGCAACTCTGGGCAAGTCTTCTCTGGGGCCAACGTCCTGACTTTC.

This clone was picked up a small number of times. The chain employs TRBV4-2 and TRBJ2-3; either TRBD1 or TRBD2 may fit D (6 bases each). The germline CDR1 and CDR2 sequences are LGHNA and YNFKEQ. This CDR3 is built from 16 residues. Trimming took off 0 bases at V and 6 bases at J, with 16 bases between the two ends. The chain's CDR3 is CASSQDGRGPGDTQYF. The CDR3 DNA reads TGTGCCAGCAGCCAAGATGGCCGGGGGCCAGGGGATACGCAGTATTTT.

The chain uses TRBV7-9 and TRBJ1-1; D uncertain. V was shortened by 2 bases and J by 4 bases, with 5 bases between the two germline ends. In germline, CDR1 is SEHNR, CDR2 FQNEAQ (reference sequence). This CDR3 is 12 amino acids long. The CDR3 reads CASSLTRTEAFF. For the CDR3, the DNA is TGTGCCAGCAGCTTAACTCGCACTGAAGCTTTCTTT.